This T cell receptor (beta chain) was found in a study of shared clonotypes between healthy human individuals (dated by TCRdb to 2019 to 2021). In terms of the full investigation: The cohort included a few men and a couple of women between 18 and 49 years of age. Per donor, three plates each were used for CD4 naive and CD4 memory, two for CD8 naive, and one for CD8 memory. To estimate repertoire size and how much clonotype sharing occurs between individuals, the study deeply sequenced the blood TCR repertoires of several healthy adults. To increase sequencing depth and limit assay-specific biases, different laboratories used diverse techniques to prepare libraries and sequence TCR repertoires. Each donor's leukapheresis produced roughly between roughly 0.85 and 10 billion PBMCs.

Healthy HIV-negative adults with no recently reported acute infections or vaccinations were included as donors. Only Caucasian adults living in Nashville, Tennessee, USA were represented among the donors. CD4+ T cells were enriched by magnetic negative selection, after which naive cells were positively selected on CD45RA and the negative fraction was taken as the memory subset. After blood collection by leukapheresis, PBMCs were isolated using Ficoll-Histopaque density gradient centrifugation and then cryopreserved in the vapor phase of liquid nitrogen. Analytical flow cytometry was used to check the purity and quantity of every magnetically sorted T cell population. From each sorted fraction, genomic DNA was isolated and quantified by UV absorbance on a Nanodrop 2000c. Here is what the overall study found, with its caveats: Sampling was limited to blood, and TCR repertoires in tissue likely differ from TCR repertoires in blood. Incomplete sequencing was indicated by rarefaction of sorted-subset datasets, despite the large sequencing depth. The small number of donors limited the genetic and exposure-history diversity represented. Pairwise subsampling indicated that sequencing depth was expected to affect the degree of clonotype sharing among donors. Estimated clonotype richness was generally larger for naive than for memory subsets. Approximately 5% of naive CD4, 3.5% of naive CD8, 2.3% of memory CD4, and 0.4% of memory CD8 clonotypes were shared across a few donors. Clonotypes shared by all four sorted-subset donors showed higher generation probabilities than non-shared clonotypes.

V and J are trimmed by 2 bases and 3 bases, and the gene matches miss 6 bases of the junction. The germline V gene provides CDR1 MDHEN and CDR2 SYDVKM. The CDR3, from cysteine to phenylalanine, totals 15 residues. Just CDR3 DNA is preserved here, 45 bases in frame from base 1. As regards this clone: The antigen this receptor binds is unknown. No clone much larger than this one lies a single base away; base qualities are absent.

Using the deep immunoSEQ assay, multiplex PCR amplified TCR CDR3 regions from genomic DNA. Genomic DNA extracted from each cell subset was distributed evenly over all wells of several immunoSEQ 96-well plates, and each plate served as one replicate. For sorted subsets, roughly 0.2 ug genomic DNA, equal to tens of thousands of T cell genomes, was loaded into each replicate PCR. Purified libraries were measured with a Qubit 3.0 fluorometer, size-checked on a Bioanalyzer 2100, and measured again with the KAPA Library Quantification kit. Each immunoSEQ 96-well plate was sequenced on its own single-read 150-cycle Illumina NextSeq 550 flow cell. The study's processing was this. The immunoSEQ output contained only junctional sequences without quality scores, so filtering could not match that applied to full-length reads. Sequences were annotated with PyIR, a Python wrapper for IgBLAST v1.9, using IMGT germline references to assign V/J genes and CDR3. Reads with weak V/J assignments (E-value above 1e-6), missing CDR3, stop codons, out-of-frame junctions, or ambiguous translated residues were removed. V3J clonotypes were defined by identical inferred V gene, J gene, and CDR3 amino acid sequence. Percentage overlap between repertoires was computed as shared unique clonotypes divided by the size of the smaller repertoire. RTK rarefaction, the Chao1 estimator, and Recon v2.1 estimates of unobserved clonotypes were used to assess repertoire richness. Generation probabilities were computed with OLGA for all TCRbeta clonotypes obtained by the gDNA method from several donors. Sourced from immuneACCESS, this table was stored by TCRdb with only in-frame sequences that have V and J called. A share of the clones is absent; for the studies checked, an unresolved V gene accounts for under half, and the remainder has no known explanation. The V and J calls and clone size are taken from that table; D and trimming were inferred from the DNA. For this sample the table gives 2 million to 3 million clones, of which 90% to 95% were detected only once. The top ten clonotypes cover around 0.15% of the sample.

The sequenced sample was naive CD4+ T cells sorted from blood. The cell subset or site label here, explained by the study, means: CD45RA+ positively selected. The clonotype originates from a man between 18 and 29 years old in good health. The chain is encoded by TRBV28 joined to TRBJ1-2; TRBD1 matches 7 bases in the middle. The DNA is TGTGCCAGCAGTTTAAAGGGGGCGGCTCACTATGGCTACACCTTC. Translation gives CASSLKGAAHYGYTF.